The sample holds a few counts of the clone carrying this TCR beta chain. The target antigen is unknown. The record originates from a study of beta chain features in type 1 diabetes. Expressed TCRB transcripts were sequenced because the isolated RNA had all been reverse transcribed beforehand. Deep immunoSEQ sequencing covered naive, central memory and regulatory T cell samples. The repertoire was sequenced with immunoSEQ multiplex PCR; TCRdb's copy has only in-frame clones and lacks some. The table includes roughly 220,000 clones, roughly 16% detected once. CDR1 and CDR2 from the germline V gene are KGHSH and LQKENI. CDR3 length equals 13 residues. V was trimmed by 4 bases and J by 3 bases, leaving 10 bases between them. Whole-study results and caveats: In every one of the four CD4+ subsets, TCRB CDR3s were moderately but significantly shorter in Type 1 diabetes patients. These data did not resolve whether HLA type affects TCRB rearrangement.

The origin of this receptor is a man aged 30 to 39 with type 1 diabetes. Sequencing was carried out using naive CD4+ T cells from blood. The rearrangement joins TRBV18 to TRBJ2-7; D gene uncertain. CDR3 in amino acids: CASSRSENYEQYF. CDR3 nucleotide sequence: TGTGCCAGCTCACGCTCAGAGAACTACGAGCAGTACTTC.